These 11 T cell receptor beta chains originate from one sample sequenced in a study of a mutant IDH1 vaccine in newly diagnosed glioma. Sequencing used immunoSEQ multiplex PCR; TCRdb keeps in-frame clones, though not all of them. The sample includes more than 30,000 clones, approximately 90% of them seen just once. As to time point: week 47, end of study. Vaccination comprised doses that each held 300 ug of mutant IDH1 20-mer peptide, plus topical imiquimod. These receptors' targets are unknown. Sequencing was performed on PBMCs, taken from a glioma patient whose treatment included an IDH1 peptide vaccine. The receptors were gathered from a woman in her thirties or forties with glioma.

The chain combines TRBV14 with TRBJ1-1; the D is unclear. The CDR3 length is 13 residues. The V end was cut by 3 bases, the J end by 0 bases, with 5 bases between. In germline, CDR1 is SGHDN, CDR2 FVKESK. The DNA of the CDR3 is TGTGCCAGCAGCCAGGAGCTGAACACTGAAGCTTTCTTT. Translation: CASSQELNTEAFF.

The gene calls are TRBV18 and TRBJ1-1, with a weak D call TRBD1 (6 bases). The V end lost 2 bases, the J end lost 5 bases, and 9 bases lay between the germline ends. CDR3 length: 13 amino acids. The germline V gene encodes CDR1 KGHSH and CDR2 LQKENI. CDR3 sequence reads: CASSPGGLTEAFF. The CDR3 DNA sequence: TGTGCCAGCTCACCAGGGGGCTTGACTGAAGCTTTCTTT.

This clone was counted a few times. DNA for the CDR3: TGTGCCAGCGACAGACTAGCGGGAGGGCCTAACGAGCAGTACTTC. Amino acid sequence: CASDRLAGGPNEQYF. The gene calls are TRBV2 and TRBJ2-7; 14 bases match TRBD2. Germline V gene sequence: CDR1 SNHLY, CDR2 FYNNEI. This CDR3 comprises 15 residues. The J segment lost 5 bases and the V segment lost 8 bases, leaving 8 bases of the junction unmatched.

The gene calls are TRBV2 and TRBJ2-1; 9 nucleotides align to TRBD2. Germline CDR1 is SNHLY and CDR2 is FYNNEI. J was trimmed by 4 bases and V by 7 bases; bases with no gene match: 8. The CDR3 has 15 amino acids. The CDR3 DNA reads as TGTGCCAGCAAAAGAGCTAGCGGGAATTACAATGAGCAGTTCTTC. Translation: CASKRASGNYNEQFF.

The chain combines TRBV7-2 with TRBJ2-5, with a tentative D call TRBD2 (5 bases). From germline, CDR1 is SGHTA and CDR2 FQGNSA. CDR3 size: 13 residues. V was shortened by 5 bases and J by 3 bases, with 10 bases between the two germline ends. CDR3 nucleotide sequence: TGTGCCAGCAGCACGAGGGATGAAGAGACCCAGTACTTC. Residues: CASSTRDEETQYF.

The gene calls are TRBV6-5 and TRBJ2-4, with D unclear. The V end was cut by 5 bases, the J end by 3 bases, with 14 bases between. Germline V gives CDR1 MNHEY, CDR2 SVGAGI. This CDR3 is built from 15 residues. The DNA of the CDR3 is TGTGCCAGCAGTAAAAATCAGAATAACAAAAACATTCAGTACTTC. Protein product: CASSKNQNNKNIQYF.

The chain recombines TRBV7-2 with TRBJ1-1; no clear D gene. The ends were cut back, 3 bases at V and 3 bases at J, with 2 bases in the middle. The CDR3 is 11 amino acids. Germline V gene lookup returns CDR1 SGHTA and CDR2 FQGNSA. CDR3 nucleotides: TGTGCCAGCAGCTTTTACACTGAAGCTTTCTTT. Its protein product is CASSFYTEAFF.

This clone was counted only a few times. This chain joins TRBV2 and TRBJ2-3, with TRBD2 matching over 12 bases. The germline V gene has CDR1 SNHLY and CDR2 FYNNEI. V lost 6 bases, J lost 2 bases, and 3 bases stayed unmatched. CDR3 size: 15 residues. As DNA, the CDR3 is TGTGCCAGCAGCGCTAGCGGGGGGGCCACAGATACGCAGTATTTT. Protein: CASSASGGATDTQYF.

V gene TRBV4-3 combines with J gene TRBJ2-1, with D perhaps being TRBD1 or TRBD2 (5 bases each). Trimming stripped 1 base from V and 0 bases from J, with 10 bases between. Germline V CDR1 and CDR2: LGHNA, YSLEER. The CDR3 sequence is 16 residues long. The CDR3 DNA follows: TGCGCCAGCAGCCAAGGGGACGGGGACTCCTACAATGAGCAGTTCTTC. Encoded protein: CASSQGDGDSYNEQFF.

The V call is TRBV5-4, the J call TRBJ2-2, with unresolved D. V lost 4 bases, J lost 9 bases, and 16 bases lay in between. This CDR3 has 14 residues. CDR1 is SGHNT, CDR2 YYREEE, per germline (reference sequence). This chain's CDR3 is CASSTDFRDRELFF. The CDR3 nucleotides are TGTGCCAGCAGCACGGATTTTCGTGACCGGGAGCTGTTTTTT.

The genes are TRBV14 and TRBJ2-1; 9 bases are shared with TRBD2. In germline, CDR1 is SGHDN, CDR2 FVKESK. This CDR3 is built from 14 residues. J lost 2 bases, V lost 4 bases, and 0 bases had no gene match. The chain's CDR3 is CASSRGGAYNEQFF. In DNA, the CDR3 is TGTGCCAGCAGCCGCGGGGGGGCCTACAATGAGCAGTTCTTC.